In this sample, the clone carrying this T cell receptor (beta chain) turned up a few times. No antigen is known for it. TCR beta cDNA libraries included unique molecular identifiers. One entry per CDR3 protein, called by TCRdb with MiXCR from the PCR reads. The sample contains 380,000 or so distinct CDR3 sequences, around 37% of which appear only once. The data were taken from a study of post-analysis software for immune sequencing data. At the level of the study: The courses of disease that were included comprised relapsing-remitting, secondary progressive and progressive-relapsing multiple sclerosis.

General study points: Under F measure analysis, samples from one preparation batch co-clustered strongly. Significantly decreased normalized Chao1 diversity was recorded for multiple sclerosis patients relative to controls. Among 5 or 6 TRBV segments more frequent in patients than controls were TRBV5-6, TRBV5-1 and TRBV20-1.

Germline V lookup: CDR1 MGHRA, CDR2 YSYEKL. Between the trimmed V and J ends, which lost 4 bases and 1 base, there was a span of 16 bases. The CDR3 length is 16 residues. J is TRBJ2-5 and V is TRBV4-1, with D possibly matching TRBD1 (7 bases). Source material: blood. This clonotype was sampled from a girl between 10 and 17 years old with multiple sclerosis. The CDR3 DNA sequence: TGCGCCAGCAGCCTCTACGGGGGACAGTCCCAAGAGACCCAGTACTTC. This sequence encodes CASSLYGGQSQETQYF.